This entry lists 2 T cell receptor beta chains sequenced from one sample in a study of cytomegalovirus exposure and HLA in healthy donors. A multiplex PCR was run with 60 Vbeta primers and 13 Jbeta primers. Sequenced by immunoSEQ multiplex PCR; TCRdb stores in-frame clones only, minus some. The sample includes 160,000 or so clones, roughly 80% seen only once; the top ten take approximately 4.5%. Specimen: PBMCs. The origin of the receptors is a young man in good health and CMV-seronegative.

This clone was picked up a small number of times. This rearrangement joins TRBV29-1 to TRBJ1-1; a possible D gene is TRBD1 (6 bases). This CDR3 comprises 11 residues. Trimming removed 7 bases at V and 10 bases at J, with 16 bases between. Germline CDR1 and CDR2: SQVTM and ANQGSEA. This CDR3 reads CSALDRQGAFF. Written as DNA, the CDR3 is TGCAGCGCCTTGGACAGACAAGGAGCTTTCTTT.

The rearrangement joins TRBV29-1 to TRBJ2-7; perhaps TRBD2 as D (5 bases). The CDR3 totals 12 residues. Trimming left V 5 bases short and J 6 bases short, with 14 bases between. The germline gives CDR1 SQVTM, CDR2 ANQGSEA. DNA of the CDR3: TGCAGCGTTAATACTCCGGCGGGCGAGCAGTACTTC. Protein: CSVNTPAGEQYF.